Listed below are T cell receptor beta chains from one sample, sequenced in a study of shared clonotypes between healthy human individuals. The protocol was immunoSEQ multiplex PCR, while the TCRdb copy is restricted to in-frame clones and leaves out a portion. The data contain 490,000 or so clones, roughly 85% of them singletons. Material for sequencing was PBMCs. Source of these receptors: a woman aged 40 to 50 in good health. Some clones in this sample may be carry-over from other donors' samples. The CDR3 runs from the conserved cysteine through the conserved F or W. Fields, in order: V gene, D gene, clone size, J gene, CDR3 protein, CDR3 DNA. The D gene is left open where the match is weak. Only part of the rows carry a size: once, few, many, or a class if the clone is expanded.

>TRBV5-1|NA|NA|TRBJ1-5
CASSLLGPGSNQPQHF
TGCGCCAGCAGCTTGCTGGGGCCTGGGAGCAATCAGCCCCAGCATTTT
>TRBV6-6|NA|NA|TRBJ2-4
CASTSGRLAKNIQYF
TGTGCCAGCACCTCGGGGAGACTAGCCAAAAACATTCAGTACTTC
>TRBV28|NA|NA|TRBJ2-2
CASSLLTELGSGELFF
TGTGCCAGCAGTTTGCTGACTGAGTTGGGGTCGGGGGAGCTGTTTTTT
>TRBV10-3|NA|NA|TRBJ1-2
CAISENGDGYTF
TGTGCCATCAGTGAAAATGGGGATGGCTACACCTTC
>TRBV19|NA|NA|TRBJ1-5
CASSIAEPDQPQHF
TGTGCCAGTAGTATTGCGGAGCCGGATCAGCCCCAGCATTTT
>TRBV11-2|TRBD2|NA|TRBJ2-3
CASSLGLAGADTQYF
TGTGCCAGCAGCTTGGGACTAGCGGGAGCAGATACGCAGTATTTT
>TRBV11-2|TRBD1|NA|TRBJ2-1
CASSLAPGQGWNEQFF
TGTGCCAGCAGCTTAGCTCCGGGACAGGGTTGGAATGAGCAGTTCTTC
>TRBV7-7|TRBD2|NA|TRBJ2-5
CASSLGAGGKQETQYF
TGTGCTAGCAGCTTAGGAGCGGGAGGAAAACAAGAGACCCAGTACTTC
>TRBV16|NA|NA|TRBJ1-5
CASSVFNGGSNQPQHF
TGTGCCAGCAGCGTCTTCAATGGGGGTAGCAATCAGCCCCAGCATTTT
>TRBV6-6|TRBD1|NA|TRBJ2-7
CASGGTGVYEQYF
TGTGCCAGCGGGGGGACAGGGGTCTACGAGCAGTACTTC
>TRBV30|NA|NA|TRBJ2-5
CAWTINGEAQYF
TGTGCCTGGACTATTAACGGGGAGGCCCAGTACTTC
>TRBV5-4|NA|NA|TRBJ1-1
CASSPRGRNTEAFF
TGTGCCAGCAGCCCCAGGGGACGGAACACTGAAGCTTTCTTT
>TRBV18|TRBD1|NA|TRBJ2-7
CASSPRPGQGSYEQYF
TGTGCCAGCTCACCTCGGCCAGGACAGGGCTCCTACGAGCAGTACTTC
>TRBV5-1|TRBD1|NA|TRBJ2-4
CASSFTTGGEWNIQYF
TGCGCCAGCAGCTTTACCACAGGGGGCGAATGGAACATTCAGTACTTC
>TRBV2|NA|NA|TRBJ1-5
CASGLRNQPQHF
TGTGCCAGCGGACTCCGGAATCAGCCCCAGCATTTT
>TRBV27|NA|NA|TRBJ1-2
CASSLSARVNYGYTF
TGTGCCAGCAGTTTATCTGCCAGGGTAAACTATGGCTATACCTTC
>TRBV4-2|TRBD2|NA|TRBJ2-7
CASSQDWRLAGTLSYEQYF
TGTGCCAGCAGCCAAGATTGGCGGCTAGCGGGAACCCTATCCTACGAGCAGTACTTC
>TRBV7-9|NA|NA|TRBJ2-3
CASSFEPYGNTDTQYF
TGTGCCAGCAGCTTTGAGCCCTACGGTAACACAGATACGCAGTATTTT
>TRBV10-3|NA|few|TRBJ2-7
CATSVAPFEQYF
TGTGCCACCAGTGTCGCCCCTTTCGAGCAGTACTTC
>TRBV2|TRBD2|NA|TRBJ2-7
CATDRGSVSYEQYF
TGTGCCACCGATCGCGGGAGTGTTTCCTACGAGCAGTACTTC
>TRBV30|NA|NA|TRBJ2-7
CAWREYGTYEQYF
TGTGCCTGGCGGGAGTACGGGACCTACGAGCAGTACTTC
>TRBV5-4|TRBD1|NA|TRBJ2-2
CASTRTGANTGELFF
TGTGCCAGCACTAGGACAGGGGCGAACACCGGGGAGCTGTTTTTT
>TRBV6-5|NA|NA|TRBJ1-2
CASSKTLRAAGYTF
TGTGCCAGCAGTAAAACCCTAAGGGCGGCAGGCTACACCTTC
>TRBV28|NA|NA|TRBJ2-7
CASSVGVSPYEQYF
TGTGCCAGCAGTGTAGGAGTATCCCCCTACGAGCAGTACTTC
>TRBV6-1|TRBD1|many|TRBJ2-7
CASSQDRGSAYEQYF
TGTGCCAGCAGCCAGGACAGGGGTTCCGCCTACGAGCAGTACTTC
>TRBV30|NA|NA|TRBJ2-2
CAWSVLGRTGELFF
TGTGCCTGGAGTGTACTAGGTCGCACCGGGGAGCTGTTTTTT
>TRBV28|NA|NA|TRBJ2-4
CASSPIWGVAKNIQYF
TGTGCCAGCAGTCCTATCTGGGGAGTAGCCAAAAACATTCAGTACTTC
>TRBV18|TRBD2|NA|TRBJ2-5
CASSPVAGEETQYF
TGTGCCAGCTCACCAGTAGCGGGAGAAGAGACCCAGTACTTC
>TRBV19|NA|NA|TRBJ2-1
CASSDLAPNEQFF
TGTGCCAGTAGTGACCTAGCGCCCAATGAGCAGTTCTTC
>TRBV4-1|TRBD2|NA|TRBJ2-1
CASSERLADYNEQFF
TGCGCCAGCAGCGAAAGACTAGCGGACTACAATGAGCAGTTCTTC
>TRBV2|TRBD1|NA|TRBJ2-1
CASSGDRVYNEQFF
TGTGCCAGCAGTGGGGACAGGGTATACAATGAGCAGTTCTTC
>TRBV4-1|TRBD1|once|TRBJ1-2
CASSQEYRDRVGGYTF
TGCGCCAGCAGCCAAGAGTACAGGGACAGGGTGGGAGGCTACACCTTC
>TRBV6-4|NA|NA|TRBJ2-5
CASTRGHGDPKETQYF
TGTGCCAGCACCCGGGGACACGGGGATCCTAAAGAGACCCAGTACTTC
>TRBV27|NA|NA|TRBJ2-2
CASSLSPGFNTGELFF
TGTGCCAGCAGTTTATCTCCGGGTTTCAACACCGGGGAGCTGTTTTTT
>TRBV7-9|NA|NA|TRBJ2-2
CASSLGANTGELFF
TGTGCCAGCAGCTTGGGTGCGAACACCGGGGAGCTGTTTTTT
>TRBV4-1|TRBD1|NA|TRBJ2-6
CASSRFGTGLLGANVLTF
TGCGCCAGCAGCCGTTTCGGGACAGGGCTTCTGGGGGCCAACGTCCTGACTTTC
>TRBV7-3|TRBD2|few|TRBJ2-3
CASGAGGSRSDTQYF
TGTGCCAGCGGTGCGGGCGGGAGCAGGTCAGATACGCAGTATTTT
>TRBV15|NA|NA|TRBJ1-5
CATSRGGVAGNQPQHF
TGTGCCACCAGCAGAGGGGGAGTGGCTGGCAATCAGCCCCAGCATTTT
>TRBV7-2|NA|NA|TRBJ2-1
CASSRRELALGNEQFF
TGTGCCAGCAGCCGCAGGGAGCTAGCGTTGGGCAATGAGCAGTTCTTC
>TRBV11-3|NA|NA|TRBJ2-2
CASSFHSVPGELFF
TGTGCCAGCAGCTTTCATAGTGTACCCGGGGAGCTGTTTTTT
>TRBV27|NA|NA|TRBJ2-1
CASSFAYGQNEQFF
TGTGCCAGCAGTTTTGCTTACGGCCAGAATGAGCAGTTCTTC
>TRBV5-1|TRBD2|many|TRBJ2-2
CASSLRTSGDTGELFF
TGCGCCAGCAGCTTGAGAACTAGCGGTGACACCGGGGAGCTGTTTTTT
>TRBV6-4|NA|NA|TRBJ2-7
CASSDSAGRRDNTGEQYF
TGTGCCAGCAGTGACTCAGCCGGCCGGAGGGATAATACGGGCGAGCAGTACTTC
>TRBV7-9|TRBD2|few|TRBJ2-1
CASSFGTSNNEQFF
TGTGCCAGCAGCTTCGGGACTAGCAACAATGAGCAGTTCTTC
>TRBV27|TRBD2|NA|TRBJ2-7
CASSRLAGGLLGEQYF
TGTGCCAGCAGCCGACTAGCGGGAGGACTTCTGGGGGAGCAGTACTTC
>TRBV5-1|NA|NA|TRBJ1-4
CASSPAGSNEKLFF
TGCGCCAGCAGCCCCGCAGGTTCTAATGAAAAACTGTTTTTT
>TRBV27|NA|once|TRBJ2-7
CASGDHPYEQYF
TGTGCCAGCGGGGACCATCCCTACGAGCAGTACTTC
>TRBV6-5|NA|NA|TRBJ2-7
CASSYSGTGSYEQYF
TGTGCCAGCAGTTACTCGGGGACGGGCTCCTACGAGCAGTACTTC